This entry lists 18 T cell receptor beta chains sequenced from one sample in a study of identical twins. One entry per CDR3 protein, called by TCRdb with MiXCR from the 5' RACE reads. This table holds a few hundred thousand distinct CDR3 sequences, approximately 8.3% found once. These data also featured in a second study, about yellow fever vaccine responses in identical twins.

Sequenced input: CD8+ T cells sorted from blood. The receptors here all came from a woman under 30 in good health.

This clonotype was seen repeatedly, ten times or more. V usage is TRBV29-1 and J usage is TRBJ2-1, with unresolved D. Trimming took off 5 bases at V and 10 bases at J, with 24 bases between the two ends. Germline CDR1 and CDR2: SQVTM and ANQGSEA. This CDR3 comprises 15 residues. The CDR3 bases are TGCAGCGTTCCACAAACGAGGTTGGCCCTTGGGGAGCAGTTCTTC. Translation: CSVPQTRLALGEQFF.

This clonotype has a count of ten or more. The V call is TRBV12-3 or TRBV12-4, the J call TRBJ2-1, with unresolved D. The V gene lost 4 bases and the J gene lost 6 bases, with 10 bases spanning the gap. This CDR3 has 13 residues. CDR3 sequence: CASSSVQINEQFF. CDR3 in DNA: TGTGCCAGCAGTTCCGTGCAGATCAATGAGCAGTTCTTC.

This clonotype was observed at least ten times. This chain links TRBV5-1 with TRBJ2-5; TRBD1 might be the D (5 bases). This CDR3 is 14 amino acids long. Germline V gene sequence: CDR1 SGHRS, CDR2 YFSETQ. The V gene lost 7 bases and the J gene lost 2 bases, with 15 bases spanning the gap. This chain's CDR3 is CASALSQGQETQYF. In nucleotides, the CDR3 is TGCGCCAGCGCCTTAAGCCAGGGACAAGAGACCCAGTACTTC.

The chain uses TRBV27 and TRBJ2-2; 10 bases match TRBD2. The trim removed 6 bases at V and 2 bases at J, leaving 3 bases unmatched. The CDR3 length is 15 residues. CDR1 and CDR2 from the germline V gene are MNHEY and SMNVEV (reference sequence). CDR3 bases: TGTGCCAGCAGCGGACTAGCGGAAAACACCGGGGAGCTGTTTTTT. It encodes CASSGLAENTGELFF.

This clonotype was seen ten or more times. The chain employs TRBV5-1 and TRBJ2-7, with TRBD1 matching 9 bases. Per germline, CDR1 SGHRS and CDR2 YFSETQ. This CDR3 region has 15 residues. After removal of 1 base from V and 1 base from J, the junction contained 3 bases not matched to a gene. The CDR3 region has the DNA TGCGCCAGCAGCTTGCTACAGGGGGCATCCTACGAGCAGTACTTC. Encoded protein: CASSLLQGASYEQYF. Using reference TRBV5-1 and TRBJ2-7 for the parts outside the CDR3, the full variable domain is KAGVTQTPRYLIKTRGQQVTLSCSPISGHRSVSWYQQTPGQGLQFLFEYFSETQRNKGNFPGRFSGRQFSNSRSEMNVSTLELGDSALYLCASSLLQGASYEQYFGPGTRLTVT.

This clonotype was detected only once. Since a much larger clone is just one base distant, this may be a read error. The J gene is TRBJ2-7, the V gene TRBV5-1, with 8 bases that match TRBD1. CDR3 length: 15 amino acids. Germline CDR1 and CDR2: SGHRS and YFSETQ. V was pared by 2 bases and J by 5 bases, with 9 bases of the junction left unmatched. The CDR3 sequence: CASSLSDRGINEQYF. CDR3 DNA sequence: TGCGCCAGCAGCTTATCTGACAGGGGTATCAACGAGCAGTACTTC.

This clonotype was recorded at least ten times. The rearrangement links TRBV5-1 to TRBJ2-5; D gene ambiguous. Germline values: CDR1 SGHRS, CDR2 YFSETQ. V was trimmed by 0 bases and J by 4 bases, leaving 10 bases between them. The CDR3 contains 14 residues. The CDR3 protein is CASSLAGSVETQYF. DNA of the CDR3: TGCGCCAGCAGCTTGGCGGGCTCGGTAGAGACCCAGTACTTC. The full variable domain, in which reference TRBV5-1 and TRBJ2-5 provide the parts outside the CDR3, is KAGVTQTPRYLIKTRGQQVTLSCSPISGHRSVSWYQQTPGQGLQFLFEYFSETQRNKGNFPGRFSGRQFSNSRSEMNVSTLELGDSALYLCASSLAGSVETQYFGPGTRLLVL.

This clonotype has just a few counts. The genes are TRBV13 and TRBJ1-2; TRBD1 might be the D (5 bases). The length of the CDR3 is 10 residues. With 6 bases removed from V and 8 bases from J, the gap between germline ends came to 7 bases. Germline CDR1 PRHDT, CDR2 FYEKMQ (reference sequence). The CDR3 sequence: CASRGDGYTF. CDR3 nucleotides: TGTGCCAGCAGGGGGGACGGCTACACCTTC. The full variable domain, in which reference TRBV13 and TRBJ1-2 provide the parts outside the CDR3, is AAGVIQSPRHLIKEKRETATLKCYPIPRHDTVYWYQQGPGQDPQFLISFYEKMQSDKGSIPDRFSAQQFSDYHSELNMSSLELGDSALYFCASRGDGYTFGSGTRLTVV.

The rearrangement links TRBV7-9 to TRBJ2-7; the D gene is possibly TRBD1 (6 bases). The CDR3 sequence is 14 residues long. V was pared by 5 bases and J by 0 bases, with 11 bases between. Germline V CDR1 and CDR2: SEHNR, FQNEAQ (reference sequence). CDR3 coding DNA: TGTGCCAGCAGCCCCGGGGACAACTCCTACGAGCAGTACTTC. Residues: CASSPGDNSYEQYF.

At least ten counts were recorded for this clonotype. The chain uses TRBV4-1 and TRBJ2-7; 11 positions agree with TRBD2. CDR1 and CDR2 (germline): MGHRA, YSYEKL. Trimming cost V 6 bases and J 5 bases; bases outside gene matches: 9. CDR3 length: 15 amino acids. Written as DNA, the CDR3 is TGCGCCAGCAGGCCCGCTAGCGGGAGGTTGGACGAGCAGTACTTC. Its translation is CASRPASGRLDEQYF.

Ten or more counts support this clonotype. The chain links TRBV4-3 to TRBJ1-5; 10 bases agree with TRBD1. J gave up 6 bases and V 0 bases, and 5 bases lay outside the gene matches. CDR1 and CDR2 (germline): LGHNA, YSLEER. This CDR3 contains 16 residues. The CDR3 loop is CASSQDLGQGGQPQHF. CDR3 DNA sequence: TGCGCCAGCAGCCAAGATCTAGGACAGGGGGGTCAGCCCCAGCATTTT.

This clonotype was observed a handful of times. The chain recombines TRBV2 with TRBJ2-7; D is tentatively TRBD1 or TRBD2 (5 bases each). CDR3 length: 13 residues. V was cut by 7 bases and J by 0 bases, with 10 bases left in between. The V gene's germline CDR1 is SNHLY and CDR2 FYNNEI. CDR3 nucleotides: TGTGCCAGCATGGCAGGGAGCTCCTACGAGCAGTACTTC. Amino acid sequence: CASMAGSSYEQYF.

This clonotype was observed at least ten times. V is TRBV2 and J is TRBJ2-5; D is undetermined. The CDR3 runs to 14 residues. V lost 2 bases and J 1 base, leaving 8 bases between the germline ends. Germline V gene lookup returns CDR1 SNHLY and CDR2 FYNNEI. CDR3 bases: TGTGCCAGCAGTGAATTTAAGGTCCAAGAGACCCAGTACTTC. Amino acids: CASSEFKVQETQYF.

There are a few counts of this clonotype. This chain joins TRBV10-3 and TRBJ2-3; perhaps TRBD1 as D (6 bases). The V gene lost 3 bases and the J gene lost 2 bases, with 15 bases spanning the gap. The germline V gene has CDR1 ENHRY and CDR2 SYGVKD. This CDR3 contains 16 residues. As DNA, the CDR3 is TGTGCCATCAGTGATGGTCAGGGGCCCATCACAGATACGCAGTATTTT. Translated: CAISDGQGPITDTQYF.

This chain joins TRBV4-3 and TRBJ1-5; maybe TRBD1 (6 bases). Trimming cost V 0 bases and J 7 bases, with 16 bases left between them. This CDR3 region has 16 residues. Germline V CDR1 and CDR2: LGHNA, YSLEER. CDR3 sequence: CASSQDWDIQGQPQHF. The CDR3 DNA is TGCGCCAGCAGCCAAGATTGGGACATCCAGGGACAGCCCCAGCATTTT.

This rearrangement joins TRBV20-1 to TRBJ2-7; the D is unclear. V was trimmed by 3 bases and J by 0 bases, leaving 9 bases between them. The CDR3 loop spans 13 amino acids. CDR1 is DFQATT, CDR2 SNEGSKA, per germline (reference sequence). Here the CDR3 reads CSASTRSSYEQYF. DNA for the CDR3: TGCAGTGCTAGTACCAGGAGCTCCTACGAGCAGTACTTC.

Concerning this clonotype: This sequence may be a read error, since a much larger clone differs from it by one base. The chain joins TRBV29-1 to TRBJ2-1; D tentatively fits TRBD1 or TRBD2 (6 bases each). The germline CDR1 and CDR2 sequences are SQVTM and ANQGSEA. This CDR3 comprises 11 residues. CDR3 sequence reads: CGVPGGGEQFF. The DNA for the CDR3 is TGCGGCGTGCCCGGGGGCGGTGAGCAGTTCTTC.

The V call is TRBV27, the J call TRBJ2-1; 9 positions match TRBD2. Germline CDR1 MNHEY, CDR2 SMNVEV (reference sequence). V trimming: 5 bases; J trimming: 7 bases; junction bases outside the gene matches: 6. The CDR3 loop spans 14 amino acids. The DNA of the CDR3 is TGTGCCAGCAGTCGACTAGCGGATACTAATGAGCAGTTCTTC. This codes for CASSRLADTNEQFF.